These 25 T cell receptor beta chains share one sample of origin, sequenced in a study of T cell repertoires in cytomegalovirus infection. TCRdb re-called the reads through MiXCR, storing one row per CDR3 protein. The sample lists some 300,000 distinct CDR3 sequences; 9.6% were seen once. Sequenced: PBMCs. The receptor set was obtained from a human donor in good health (CMV status not recorded). Some clones in this sample may be carry-over from other donors' samples.

V usage is TRBV6-5 and J usage is TRBJ2-3, with unresolved D. The CDR3 has 13 amino acids. Looked up from germline, CDR1 is MNHEY and CDR2 is SVGAGI. V lost 2 bases and J 2 bases, leaving 5 bases between the germline ends. This CDR3 reads CASSYSNTDTQYF. The CDR3 region has the DNA TGTGCCAGCAGTTACAGCAACACAGATACGCAGTATTTT.

This clonotype was recorded many times. This chain uses TRBV11-2 with TRBJ1-2; 9 positions agree with TRBD1. The CDR3 totals 15 residues. V dropped 2 bases and J dropped 8; count of bases not matched to a gene: 9. The germline V gene encodes CDR1 SGHAT and CDR2 FQNNGV. The CDR3 coding sequence is TGTGCCAGCAGCTTACCCGAGGACAGGGGTGGGGGCTACACCTTC. Its translation: CASSLPEDRGGGYTF.

This clonotype was seen ten or more times. The J gene is TRBJ2-4, the V gene TRBV20-1; 7 nucleotides align to TRBD2. V lost 5 bases and J lost 4; bases outside the gene matches: 8. The CDR3 loop spans 14 amino acids. The V gene's germline CDR1 is DFQATT and CDR2 SNEGSKA (reference sequence). The DNA for the CDR3 is TGCAGTGCTTGGAGCGCGGGGGAAAAAAACATTCAGTACTTC. Translated, it gives CSAWSAGEKNIQYF.

This clonotype has at least ten counts. The rearrangement links TRBV10-3 to TRBJ2-1; D unresolved. Per the germline V gene, CDR1 is ENHRY and CDR2 is SYGVKD. V was shortened by 3 bases and J by 2 bases, with 11 bases between the two germline ends. CDR3 length: 15 residues. The CDR3 protein is CAISESTVTYNEQFF. CDR3 bases: TGTGCCATCAGTGAAAGCACCGTGACCTACAATGAGCAGTTCTTC.

This clonotype was seen a few times. The J gene is TRBJ2-1, the V gene TRBV29-1; 7 bases align to TRBD1. This CDR3 contains 13 residues. V shed 6 bases and J 6 bases; nucleotides not matched to a gene: 8. Germline V CDR1 and CDR2: SQVTM, ANQGSEA. CDR3 DNA: TGCAGCGTCGCGACAGGGTCAGGCAATGAGCAGTTCTTC. It translates to CSVATGSGNEQFF.

The table lists this clonotype with a few counts. This chain connects TRBV29-1 to TRBJ2-4; TRBD2 matches 8 bases. Germline CDR1 and CDR2: SQVTM and ANQGSEA. This CDR3 spans 13 amino acids. Germline trimming cut 6 bases from V and 1 base from J; bases unmatched to any gene: 2. The CDR3 loop reads CSVSGGAKNIQYF. CDR3 nucleotide sequence: TGCAGCGTATCGGGGGGGGCCAAAAACATTCAGTACTTC. Full variable domain (rest looked up from reference TRBV29-1 and TRBJ2-4): SAVISQKPSRDICQRGTSLTIQCQVDSQVTMMFWYRQQPGQSLTLIATANQGSEATYESGFVIDKFPISRPNLTFSTLTVSNMSPEDSSIYLCSVSGGAKNIQYFGAGTRLSVL.

This clonotype was observed at least ten times. This chain uses TRBV7-9 with TRBJ1-4; D is uncertain. This CDR3 has 14 residues. Trimming left V 3 bases short and J 5 bases short, with 10 bases between. Per germline, CDR1 SEHNR and CDR2 FQNEAQ (reference sequence). This CDR3 reads CASSFAQENEKLFF. CDR3 sequence (DNA): TGTGCCAGCAGCTTCGCGCAGGAGAATGAAAAACTGTTTTTT.

The table lists this clonotype with many counts. The V and J genes are TRBV7-3 and TRBJ2-1; D ambiguous. CDR3 size: 14 residues. Trimming left V 1 base short and J 0 bases short, with 4 bases between. The germline V gene has CDR1 SGHTA and CDR2 FQGTGA. This chain's CDR3 is CASSLIGSYNEQFF. The CDR3 DNA follows: TGTGCCAGCAGCTTAATCGGCTCCTACAATGAGCAGTTCTTC. Full variable domain (missing parts from reference TRBV7-3 and TRBJ2-1): GAGVSQTPSNKVTEKGKYVELRCDPISGHTALYWYRQSLGQGPEFLIYFQGTGAADDSGLPNDRFFAVRPEGSVSTLKIQRTERGDSAVYLCASSLIGSYNEQFFGPGTRLTVL.

This clonotype has more than one count but fewer than ten. The chain has TRBV28 and TRBJ2-7, with 9 bases aligning to TRBD2. Germline assignment: CDR1 MDHEN and CDR2 SYDVKM. The CDR3 is 14 residues long. After removal of 3 bases from V and 3 bases from J, the junction contained 3 bases not matched to a gene. DNA for the CDR3: TGTGCCAGCAGTTTCGCTAGCGGGGTCTACGAGCAGTACGTC. Its translation is CASSFASGVYEQYV.

This clonotype was observed many times. The V and J genes are TRBV7-2 and TRBJ2-3; 10 nucleotides agree with TRBD2. Losses at the gene ends were 8 bases for V and 4 bases for J; bases not matched to a gene: 21. The CDR3 consists of 19 residues. Germline V gene lookup returns CDR1 SGHTA and CDR2 FQGNSA. The CDR3 loop is CASPRAGAGGPRGPDTQYF. As DNA, the CDR3 is TGTGCCAGCCCCCGGGCAGGAGCGGGGGGGCCTCGTGGGCCAGATACGCAGTATTTT.

This clonotype was observed at least ten times. The chain couples TRBV5-1 to TRBJ2-7, with D maybe TRBD1 (8 bases). The CDR3 is 19 amino acids. Trimming removed 4 bases at V and 2 bases at J, with 28 bases between. Germline V CDR1 and CDR2: SGHRS, YFSETQ. This chain's CDR3 is CASSLGAGGAPGGAYEQYF. The CDR3 DNA reads as TGCGCCAGCAGCCTGGGGGCAGGGGGCGCACCGGGGGGCGCCTACGAGCAGTACTTC.

This clonotype was seen a handful of times. The chain is built from TRBV29-1 and TRBJ1-2, with D perhaps matching TRBD1 (6 bases). V lost 6 bases and J 6 bases, leaving 17 bases between the germline ends. Germline V gene data show CDR1 as SQVTM and CDR2 as ANQGSEA. This CDR3 spans 13 amino acids. Here the CDR3 DNA reads TGCAGCGTGGATCAGACAGGTGGAGATGGCTACACCTTC. As protein: CSVDQTGGDGYTF.

This clonotype was observed many times. The chain combines TRBV20-1 with TRBJ2-5, with D unresolved. Germline V CDR1 and CDR2: DFQATT, SNEGSKA (reference sequence). This CDR3 has 12 residues. V lost 1 base and J lost 2, with 5 bases in between. CDR3 bases: TGCAGTGCTAGAGTCAGTCAAGAGACCCAGTACTTC. Translating it yields CSARVSQETQYF.

The chain uses TRBV5-1 and TRBJ2-3; no reliable D call. This CDR3 has 18 residues. V lost 4 bases and J lost 7, with 28 bases in between. Germline lookup yields CDR1 SGHRS and CDR2 YFSETQ. In DNA form, the CDR3 reads TGCGCCAGCAGCCATCGTGCCGCCGACCTAAATGCGGAGTATACGCAGTATTTT. It translates to CASSHRAADLNAEYTQYF. Complete variable domain (other parts from reference TRBV5-1 and TRBJ2-3): KAGVTQTPRYLIKTRGQQVTLSCSPISGHRSVSWYQQTPGQGLQFLFEYFSETQRNKGNFPGRFSGRQFSNSRSEMNVSTLELGDSALYLCASSHRAADLNAEYTQYFGPGTRLTVL.

The chain carries TRBV18 and TRBJ1-6; TRBD1 is a possible D gene (5 bases). The CDR3 has 15 amino acids. Looked up from germline, CDR1 is KGHSH and CDR2 is LQKENI. The V end lost 2 bases, the J end lost 5 bases, and 10 bases lay between the germline ends. The CDR3 loop reads CASSPGRADNSPLHF. CDR3 bases: TGTGCCAGCTCACCAGGCAGGGCCGATAATTCACCCCTCCACTTT.

This clonotype was seen at least ten times. The gene calls are TRBV29-1 and TRBJ1-2; 8 bases map to TRBD1. J lost 3 bases, V lost 8 bases, and 17 bases had no gene match. Germline CDR1 reads SQVTM; CDR2 reads ANQGSEA. This CDR3 region has 16 residues. The CDR3 DNA is TGCAGCTCCGAACGGACAGGGATTGGGTTGGACTATGGCTACACCTTC. It specifies CSSERTGIGLDYGYTF.

This clonotype has a count of ten or more. The chain has TRBV6-1 and TRBJ1-4; D is perhaps TRBD1 (5 bases). With 4 bases removed from V and 3 bases from J, the gap between germline ends came to 9 bases. The germline CDR1 and CDR2 sequences are MNHNS and SASEGT. There are 14 residues in the CDR3. CDR3 sequence reads: CASSVRGANEKLFF. In DNA, the CDR3 is TGTGCCAGCAGTGTAAGGGGAGCTAATGAAAAACTGTTTTTT.

In its sample, this clonotype was seen many times. V and J are TRBV20-1 and TRBJ2-3; TRBD2 aligns across 11 bases. Looked up from germline, CDR1 is DFQATT and CDR2 is SNEGSKA (reference sequence). V was pared by 0 bases and J by 1 base, with 12 bases of the junction left unmatched. The CDR3 sequence is 19 residues long. CDR3 bases: TGCAGTGCTAGAGATGCGGGGCTCCCGGGACTAGCGGGCACAGATACGCAGTATTTT. Amino acid sequence: CSARDAGLPGLAGTDTQYF.

This clonotype was counted ten times or more. The rearrangement links TRBV20-1 to TRBJ1-1; D is uncertain. Trimming removed 0 bases from V and 10 bases from J, with 18 bases in between. This CDR3 spans 14 amino acids. The germline V gene encodes CDR1 DFQATT and CDR2 SNEGSKA (reference sequence). The CDR3 loop reads CSARDWASPQIAFF. In DNA form, the CDR3 reads TGCAGTGCTAGAGATTGGGCATCGCCCCAAATAGCTTTCTTT.

This clonotype was observed at least ten times. The rearrangement joins TRBV12-3 or TRBV12-4 to TRBJ1-3; perhaps TRBD1 as D (5 bases). The V gene lost 7 bases and the J gene lost 1 base, with 8 bases spanning the gap. This CDR3 is 13 amino acids long. This chain's CDR3 is CASMEGSGNTIYF. The CDR3 bases are TGTGCCAGCATGGAGGGGTCTGGAAACACCATATATTTT.

This clonotype was counted a few times. The chain couples TRBV23-1 to TRBJ1-5; 7 nucleotides match TRBD1. TRBV23-1 falls under the ORF class, with uncertain function. V shed 3 bases and J 4 bases; nucleotides not matched to a gene: 18. CDR3 size: 19 residues. CDR3: CASSHHRAGKRQGNQPQHF. DNA for the CDR3: TGCGCCAGCAGTCACCATAGGGCTGGAAAGAGACAGGGAAATCAGCCCCAGCATTTT.

This clonotype was detected ten times or more. The chain has TRBV20-1 and TRBJ2-5; a possible D gene is TRBD1 (6 bases). V lost 3 bases to trimming and J lost 5 bases, with 13 bases between them. This CDR3 spans 13 amino acids. CDR1 and CDR2 from the germline V gene are DFQATT and SNEGSKA (reference sequence). CDR3 sequence: CSASAGVGETQYF. CDR3 DNA sequence: TGCAGTGCTAGTGCAGGGGTTGGGGAGACCCAGTACTTC.

Ten or more counts support this clonotype. The chain joins TRBV27 to TRBJ1-3; TRBD1 aligns across 7 bases. This CDR3 spans 15 amino acids. From germline, CDR1 is MNHEY and CDR2 SMNVEV (reference sequence). Trimming at V came to 9 bases and at J to 4 bases, leaving 12 bases not matched to a gene. As DNA, the CDR3 is TGTGCCAGTACGCAGGTGGCAGGGGGAGGAAACACCATATATTTT. It translates to CASTQVAGGGNTIYF.

This clonotype was detected many times. The chain couples TRBV7-9 to TRBJ2-7, with 7 positions matching TRBD1. The CDR3 covers 15 residues. The germline gives CDR1 SEHNR, CDR2 FQNEAQ (reference sequence). V lost 1 base and J lost 3; bases outside the gene matches: 6. The CDR3 nucleotides read TGTGCCAGCAGCTTAGAAGCAGGGGGAATCTACGAGCAGTACTTC. As protein: CASSLEAGGIYEQYF. The full variable domain, with the rest looked up from reference TRBV7-9 and TRBJ2-7, is DTGVSQNPRHKITKRGQNVTFRCDPISEHNRLYWYRQTLGQGPEFLTYFQNEAQLEKSRLLSDRFSAERPKGSFSTLEIQRTEQGDSAMYLCASSLEAGGIYEQYFGPGTRLTVT.

The sample holds many counts of this clonotype. The rearrangement joins TRBV3-1 to TRBJ2-1, with 13 positions matching TRBD2. The junction had 2 bases not matched to a gene; V was cut back by 3 bases and J by 9 bases. Germline loops: CDR1 LGHDT, CDR2 YNNKEL (reference sequence). The CDR3 loop spans 14 amino acids. CDR3 amino acids: CASSHRTSGGEQFF. The DNA for the CDR3 is TGTGCCAGCAGCCACAGGACTAGCGGGGGTGAGCAGTTCTTC.